This T cell receptor (beta chain) comes out of a study of blood T cell repertoires in COVID-19. In the original processing: Estimation of nucleated cell counts relied on the amplification of reference gene primers. TCRdb's copy holds only in-frame clones and misses some; the assay was immunoSEQ multiplex PCR. The DNA was the basis for D and trimming; V, J and clone size are from that table. The sample shows a few hundred thousand clones, roughly 86% of them seen only once. This CDR3 has 13 amino acids. The germline V gene has CDR1 SGHTA and CDR2 FQGTGA. Between the trimmed V and J ends, which lost 5 bases and 6 bases, there was a span of 12 bases.

V gene TRBV7-3 combines with J gene TRBJ2-3, with a weak D call TRBD1 (6 bases). Source material: peripheral blood. This TCR derives from a human donor in a cohort sampled during active COVID-19. Here the CDR3 reads CASSLLTGDTQYF. The CDR3 DNA reads TGTGCCAGCAGCCTTTTGACAGGCGATACGCAGTATTTT.